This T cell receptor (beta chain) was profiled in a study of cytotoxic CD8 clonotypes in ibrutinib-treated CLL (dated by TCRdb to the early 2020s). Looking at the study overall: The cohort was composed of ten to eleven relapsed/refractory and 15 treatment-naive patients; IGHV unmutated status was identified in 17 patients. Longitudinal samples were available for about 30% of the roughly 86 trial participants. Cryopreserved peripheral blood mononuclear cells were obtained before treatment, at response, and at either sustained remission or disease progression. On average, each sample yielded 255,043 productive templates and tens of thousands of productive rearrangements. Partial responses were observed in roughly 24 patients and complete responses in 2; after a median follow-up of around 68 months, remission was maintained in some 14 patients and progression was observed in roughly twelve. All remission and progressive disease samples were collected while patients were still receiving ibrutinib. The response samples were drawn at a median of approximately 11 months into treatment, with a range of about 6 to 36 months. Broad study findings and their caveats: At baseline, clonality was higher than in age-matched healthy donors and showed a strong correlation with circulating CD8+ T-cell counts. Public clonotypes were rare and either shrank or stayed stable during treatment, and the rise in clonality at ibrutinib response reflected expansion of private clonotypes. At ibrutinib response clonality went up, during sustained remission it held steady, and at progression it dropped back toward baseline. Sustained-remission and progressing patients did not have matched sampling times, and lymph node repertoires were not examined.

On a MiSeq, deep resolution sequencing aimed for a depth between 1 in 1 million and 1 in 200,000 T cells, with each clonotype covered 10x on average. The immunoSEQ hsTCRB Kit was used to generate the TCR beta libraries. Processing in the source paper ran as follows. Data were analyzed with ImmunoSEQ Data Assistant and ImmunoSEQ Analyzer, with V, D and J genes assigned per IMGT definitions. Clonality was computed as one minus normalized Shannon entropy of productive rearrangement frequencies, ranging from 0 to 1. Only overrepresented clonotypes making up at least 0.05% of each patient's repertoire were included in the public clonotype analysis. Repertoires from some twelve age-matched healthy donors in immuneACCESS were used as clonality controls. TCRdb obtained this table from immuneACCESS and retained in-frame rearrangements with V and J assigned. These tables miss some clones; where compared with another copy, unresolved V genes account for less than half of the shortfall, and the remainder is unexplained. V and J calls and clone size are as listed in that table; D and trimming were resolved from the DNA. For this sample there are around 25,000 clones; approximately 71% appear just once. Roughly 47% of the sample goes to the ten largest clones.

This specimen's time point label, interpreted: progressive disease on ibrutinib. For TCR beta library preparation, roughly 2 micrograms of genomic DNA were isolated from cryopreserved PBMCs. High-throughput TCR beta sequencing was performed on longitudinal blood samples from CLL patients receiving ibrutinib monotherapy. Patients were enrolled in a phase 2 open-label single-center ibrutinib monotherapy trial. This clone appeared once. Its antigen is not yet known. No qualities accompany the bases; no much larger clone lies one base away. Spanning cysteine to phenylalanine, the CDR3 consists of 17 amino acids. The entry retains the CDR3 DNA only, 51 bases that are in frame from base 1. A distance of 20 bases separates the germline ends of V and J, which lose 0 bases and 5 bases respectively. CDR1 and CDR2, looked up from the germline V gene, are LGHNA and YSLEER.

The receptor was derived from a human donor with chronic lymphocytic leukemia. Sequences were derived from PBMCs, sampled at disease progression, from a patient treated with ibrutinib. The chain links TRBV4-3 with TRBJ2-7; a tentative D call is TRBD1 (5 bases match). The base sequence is TGCGCCAGCAGCCAAGATCTGGGGAACTGGCAGGGCCACGAGCAGTACTTC. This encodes CASSQDLGNWQGHEQYF.